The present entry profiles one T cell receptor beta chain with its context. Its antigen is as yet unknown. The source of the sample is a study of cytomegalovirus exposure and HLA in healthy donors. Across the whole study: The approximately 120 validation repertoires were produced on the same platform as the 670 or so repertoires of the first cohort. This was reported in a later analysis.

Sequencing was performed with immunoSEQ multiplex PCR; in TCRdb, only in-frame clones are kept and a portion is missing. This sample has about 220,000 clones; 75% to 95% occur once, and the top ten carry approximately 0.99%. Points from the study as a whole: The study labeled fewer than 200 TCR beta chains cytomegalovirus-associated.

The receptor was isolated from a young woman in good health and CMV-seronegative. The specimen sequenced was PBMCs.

As DNA, the CDR3 is TGTGCCACCAGCAGAGATCCTAGCGGAGGCCTCACAGATACGCAGTATTTT. This sequence encodes CATSRDPSGGLTDTQYF. The chain carries TRBV15 and TRBJ2-3; TRBD2 aligns across 7 bases. The germline CDR1 and CDR2 sequences are LNHNV and YYDKDF (reference sequence). This CDR3 comprises 17 residues. After removal of 0 bases from V and 2 bases from J, the junction contained 8 bases not matched to a gene.